This T cell receptor (beta chain) was sequenced during a study of blood T cell repertoires in COVID-19. Study-wide context: Spain, Italy and the United States supplied samples that represented acute and convalescent COVID-19. T cells, B-cell-depleted T cells, or PBMCs supplied cDNA or gDNA.

This CDR3 comprises 16 residues. Germline V gives CDR1 SEHNR, CDR2 FQNEAQ (reference sequence). V lost 5 bases, J lost 1 base, and 8 bases stayed unmatched. Per the original data handling: For nucleated cells, counts were estimated from reference gene primer amplification. Produced via immunoSEQ multiplex PCR; TCRdb's table is partial and in-frame only. The DNA was the basis for D and trimming; V, J and clone size are from that table. Of around 87,000 clones listed, nearly 90% are singletons. The V and J genes are TRBV7-9 and TRBJ1-5; 7 nucleotides line up with TRBD1. The sample consisted of peripheral blood. This clonotype originated in a man aged 45-60 years with acute or convalescent COVID-19. CDR3 region: CASSPDRATSNQPQHF. DNA of the CDR3: TGTGCCAGCAGCCCAGACAGGGCCACGAGCAATCAGCCCCAGCATTTT.